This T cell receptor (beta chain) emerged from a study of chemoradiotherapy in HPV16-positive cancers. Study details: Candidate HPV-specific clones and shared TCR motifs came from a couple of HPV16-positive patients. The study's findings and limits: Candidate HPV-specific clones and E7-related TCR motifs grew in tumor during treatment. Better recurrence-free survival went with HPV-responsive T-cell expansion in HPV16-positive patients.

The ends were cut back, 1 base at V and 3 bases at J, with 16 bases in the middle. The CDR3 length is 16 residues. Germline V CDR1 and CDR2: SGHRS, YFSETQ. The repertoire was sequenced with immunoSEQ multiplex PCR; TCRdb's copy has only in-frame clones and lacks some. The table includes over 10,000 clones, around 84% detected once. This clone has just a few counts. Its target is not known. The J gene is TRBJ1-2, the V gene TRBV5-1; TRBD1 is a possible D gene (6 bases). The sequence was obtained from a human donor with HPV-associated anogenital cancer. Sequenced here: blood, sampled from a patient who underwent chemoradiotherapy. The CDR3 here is CASSLTPGGADYGYTF. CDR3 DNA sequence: TGCGCCAGCAGCTTGACCCCGGGGGGCGCTGACTATGGCTACACCTTC. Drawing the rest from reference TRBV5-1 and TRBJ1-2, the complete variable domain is KAGVTQTPRYLIKTRGQQVTLSCSPISGHRSVSWYQQTPGQGLQFLFEYFSETQRNKGNFPGRFSGRQFSNSRSEMNVSTLELGDSALYLCASSLTPGGADYGYTFGSGTRLTVV.